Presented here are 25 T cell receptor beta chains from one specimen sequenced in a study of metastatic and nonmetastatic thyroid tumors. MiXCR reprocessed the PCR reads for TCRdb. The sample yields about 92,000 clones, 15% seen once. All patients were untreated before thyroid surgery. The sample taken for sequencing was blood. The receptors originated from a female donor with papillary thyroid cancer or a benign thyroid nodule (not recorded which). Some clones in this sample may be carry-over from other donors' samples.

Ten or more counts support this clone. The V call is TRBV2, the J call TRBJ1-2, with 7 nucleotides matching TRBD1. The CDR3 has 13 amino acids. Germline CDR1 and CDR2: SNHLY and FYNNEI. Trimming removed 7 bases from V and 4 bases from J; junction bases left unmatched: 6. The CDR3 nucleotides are TGTGCCAGCACCCTGGGGACAGTCTATGGCTACACCTTC. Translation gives CASTLGTVYGYTF.

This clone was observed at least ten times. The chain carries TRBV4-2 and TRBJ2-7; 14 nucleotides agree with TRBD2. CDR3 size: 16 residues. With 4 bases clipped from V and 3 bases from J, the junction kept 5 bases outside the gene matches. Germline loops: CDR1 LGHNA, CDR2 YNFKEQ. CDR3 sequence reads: CASSPGLAGAYYEQYF. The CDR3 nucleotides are TGTGCCAGCAGCCCGGGACTAGCGGGGGCCTACTACGAGCAGTACTTC.

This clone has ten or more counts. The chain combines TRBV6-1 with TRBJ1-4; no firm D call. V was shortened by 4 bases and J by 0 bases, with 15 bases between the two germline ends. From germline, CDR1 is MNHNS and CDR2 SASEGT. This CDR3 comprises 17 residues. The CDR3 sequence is CASSGEQRSATNEKLFF. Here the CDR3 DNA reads TGTGCCAGCAGTGGAGAGCAAAGGTCTGCAACTAATGAAAAACTGTTTTTT.

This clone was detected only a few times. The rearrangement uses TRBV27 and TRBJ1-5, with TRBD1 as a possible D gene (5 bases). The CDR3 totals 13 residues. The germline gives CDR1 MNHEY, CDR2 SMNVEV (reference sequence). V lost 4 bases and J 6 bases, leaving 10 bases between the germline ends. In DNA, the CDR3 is TGTGCCAGCAGTTCCGGGGCAGGTCAGCCCCAGCATTTT. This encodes CASSSGAGQPQHF.

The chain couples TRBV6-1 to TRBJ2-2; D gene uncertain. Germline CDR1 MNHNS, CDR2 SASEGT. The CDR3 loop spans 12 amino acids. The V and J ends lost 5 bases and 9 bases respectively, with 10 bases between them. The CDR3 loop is CASSPGIWELFF. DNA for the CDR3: TGTGCCAGCAGTCCCGGCATCTGGGAGCTGTTTTTT.

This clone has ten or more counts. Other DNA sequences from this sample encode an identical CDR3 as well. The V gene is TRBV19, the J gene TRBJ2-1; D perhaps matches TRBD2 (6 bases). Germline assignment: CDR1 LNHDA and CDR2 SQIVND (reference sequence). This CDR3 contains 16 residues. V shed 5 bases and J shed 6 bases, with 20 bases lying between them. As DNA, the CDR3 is TGTGCCAGTAGTCCTGCCCGGCGGGGCACAGGCAATGAGCAGTTCTTC. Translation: CASSPARRGTGNEQFF.

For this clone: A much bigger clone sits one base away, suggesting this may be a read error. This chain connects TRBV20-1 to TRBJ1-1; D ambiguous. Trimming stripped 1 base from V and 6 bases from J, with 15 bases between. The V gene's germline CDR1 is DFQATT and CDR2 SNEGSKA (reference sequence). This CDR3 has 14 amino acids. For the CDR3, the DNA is TGCAGTGCTAGAGTCGTTTCTTTAGTCGCTGAAGCTTTCTTT. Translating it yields CSARVVSLVAEAFF.

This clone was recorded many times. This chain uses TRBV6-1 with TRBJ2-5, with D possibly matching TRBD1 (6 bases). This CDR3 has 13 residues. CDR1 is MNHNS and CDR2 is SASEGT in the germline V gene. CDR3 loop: CSESDSLQETQYF. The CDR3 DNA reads TGTTCTGAATCGGACAGTCTCCAAGAGACCCAGTACTTC.

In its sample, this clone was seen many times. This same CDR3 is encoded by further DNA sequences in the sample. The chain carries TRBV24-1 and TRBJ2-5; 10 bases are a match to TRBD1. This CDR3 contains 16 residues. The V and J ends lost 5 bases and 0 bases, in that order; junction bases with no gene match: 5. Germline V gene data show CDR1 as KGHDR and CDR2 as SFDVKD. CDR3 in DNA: TGTGCCACCAGTGGGGGGACAGGGGTCCACCAAGAGACCCAGTACTTC. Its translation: CATSGGTGVHQETQYF.

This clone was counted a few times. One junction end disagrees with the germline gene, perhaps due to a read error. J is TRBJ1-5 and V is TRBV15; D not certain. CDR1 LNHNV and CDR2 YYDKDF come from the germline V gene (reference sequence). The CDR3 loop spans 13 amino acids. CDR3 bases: TGTGACACCAGCCGTGAAACCCTTGGGCCCCAGCATTTT. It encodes CDTSRETLGPQHF.

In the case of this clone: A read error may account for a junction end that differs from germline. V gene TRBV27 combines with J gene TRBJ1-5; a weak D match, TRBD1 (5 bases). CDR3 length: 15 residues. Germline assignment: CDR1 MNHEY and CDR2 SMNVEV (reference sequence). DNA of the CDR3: TGTGCCATCAGTTCGAAGGGTAATTGGGGACTGCCCCAGCATTTT. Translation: CAISSKGNWGLPQHF.

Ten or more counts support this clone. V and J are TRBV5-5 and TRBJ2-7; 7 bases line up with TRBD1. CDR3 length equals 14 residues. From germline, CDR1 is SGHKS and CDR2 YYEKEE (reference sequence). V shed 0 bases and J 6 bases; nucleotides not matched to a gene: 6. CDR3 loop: CASSLDTGAREQYF. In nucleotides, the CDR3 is TGTGCCAGCAGCTTGGATACAGGGGCCCGCGAGCAGTACTTC. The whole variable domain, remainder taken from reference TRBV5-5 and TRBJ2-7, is DAGVTQSPTHLIKTRGQQVTLRCSPISGHKSVSWYQQVLGQGPQFIFQYYEKEERGRGNFPDRFSARQFPNYSSELNVNALLLGDSALYLCASSLDTGAREQYFGPGTRLTVT.

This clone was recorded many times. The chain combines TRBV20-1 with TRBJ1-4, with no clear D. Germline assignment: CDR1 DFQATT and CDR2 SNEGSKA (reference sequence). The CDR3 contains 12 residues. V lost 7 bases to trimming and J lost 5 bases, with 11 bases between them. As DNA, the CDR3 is TGCAGTGGCTTAGGCAGCAATGAAAAACTGTTTTTT. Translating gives CSGLGSNEKLFF.

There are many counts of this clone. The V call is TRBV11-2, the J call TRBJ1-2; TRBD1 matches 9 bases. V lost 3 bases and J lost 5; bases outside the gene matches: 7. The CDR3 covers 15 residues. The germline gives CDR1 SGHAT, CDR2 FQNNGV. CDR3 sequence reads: CASSFAGTGFYGYTF. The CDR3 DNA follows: TGTGCCAGCAGCTTTGCTGGGACAGGGTTTTATGGCTACACCTTC. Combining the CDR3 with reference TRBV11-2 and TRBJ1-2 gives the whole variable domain EAGVAQSPRYKIIEKRQSVAFWCNPISGHATLYWYQQILGQGPKLLIQFQNNGVVDDSQLPKDRFSAERLKGVDSTLKIQPAKLEDSAVYLCASSFAGTGFYGYTFGSGTRLTVV.

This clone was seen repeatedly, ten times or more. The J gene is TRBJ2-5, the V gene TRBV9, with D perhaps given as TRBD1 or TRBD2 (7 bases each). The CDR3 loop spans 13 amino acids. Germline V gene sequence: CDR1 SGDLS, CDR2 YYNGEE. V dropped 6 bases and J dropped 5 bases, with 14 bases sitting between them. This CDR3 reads CASNARGGETQYF. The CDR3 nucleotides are TGTGCCAGCAATGCCAGGGGGGGGGAGACCCAGTACTTC.

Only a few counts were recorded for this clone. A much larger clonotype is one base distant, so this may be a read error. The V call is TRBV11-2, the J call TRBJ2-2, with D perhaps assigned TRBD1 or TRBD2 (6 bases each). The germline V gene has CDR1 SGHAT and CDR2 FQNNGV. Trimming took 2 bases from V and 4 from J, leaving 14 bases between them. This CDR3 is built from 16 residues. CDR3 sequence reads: CASSLLEGGPTGELFF. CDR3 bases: TGTGCCAGCAGCTTATTAGAGGGGGGACCCACCGGGGAGCTGTTTTTT.

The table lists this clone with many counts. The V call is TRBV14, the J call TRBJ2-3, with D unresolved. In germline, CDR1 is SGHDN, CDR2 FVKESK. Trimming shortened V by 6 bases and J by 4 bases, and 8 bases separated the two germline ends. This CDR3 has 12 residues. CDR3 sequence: CASSIPADTQYF. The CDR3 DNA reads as TGTGCCAGCAGTATCCCTGCAGATACGCAGTATTTT.

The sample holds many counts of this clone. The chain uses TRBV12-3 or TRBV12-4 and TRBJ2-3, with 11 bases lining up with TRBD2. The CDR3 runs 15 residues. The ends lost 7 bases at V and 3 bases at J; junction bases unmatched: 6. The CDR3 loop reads CASTIAGGGTDTQYF. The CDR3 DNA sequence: TGTGCCAGCACCATAGCGGGGGGGGGGACAGATACGCAGTATTTT.

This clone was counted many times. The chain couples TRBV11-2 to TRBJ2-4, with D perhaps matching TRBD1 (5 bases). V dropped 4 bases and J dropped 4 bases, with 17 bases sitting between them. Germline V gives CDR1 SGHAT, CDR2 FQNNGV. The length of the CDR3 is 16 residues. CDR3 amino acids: CASSSPQGSRKNIQYF. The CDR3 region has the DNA TGTGCCAGCAGCTCACCCCAGGGTTCCCGAAAAAACATTCAGTACTTC.

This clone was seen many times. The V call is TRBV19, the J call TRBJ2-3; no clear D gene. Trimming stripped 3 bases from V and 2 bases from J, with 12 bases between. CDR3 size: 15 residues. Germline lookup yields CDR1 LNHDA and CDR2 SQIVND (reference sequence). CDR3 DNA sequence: TGTGCCAGTAGTATCGTTCCGCAACTCACAGATACGCAGTATTTT. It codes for CASSIVPQLTDTQYF.

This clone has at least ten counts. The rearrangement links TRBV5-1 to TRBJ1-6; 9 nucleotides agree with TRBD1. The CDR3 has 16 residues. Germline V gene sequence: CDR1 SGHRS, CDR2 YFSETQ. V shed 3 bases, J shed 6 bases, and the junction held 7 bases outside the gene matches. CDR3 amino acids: CASSYRDREINSPLHF. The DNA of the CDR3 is TGCGCCAGCAGCTACCGGGACAGGGAAATTAATTCACCCCTCCACTTT.

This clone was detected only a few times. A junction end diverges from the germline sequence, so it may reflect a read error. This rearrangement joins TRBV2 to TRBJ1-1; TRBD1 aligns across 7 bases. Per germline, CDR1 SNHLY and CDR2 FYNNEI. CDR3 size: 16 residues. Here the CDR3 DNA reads TGTGCCAGCAGTCCCTCCCTACAGGGGAGGGGGAATGAAGATTTCTTT. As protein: CASSPSLQGRGNEDFF.

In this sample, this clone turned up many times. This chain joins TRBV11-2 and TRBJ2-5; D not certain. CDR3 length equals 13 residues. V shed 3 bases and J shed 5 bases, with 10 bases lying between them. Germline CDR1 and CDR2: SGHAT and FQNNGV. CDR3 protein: CASSFSRMETQYF. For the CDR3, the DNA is TGTGCCAGCAGCTTTTCCCGGATGGAGACCCAGTACTTC.

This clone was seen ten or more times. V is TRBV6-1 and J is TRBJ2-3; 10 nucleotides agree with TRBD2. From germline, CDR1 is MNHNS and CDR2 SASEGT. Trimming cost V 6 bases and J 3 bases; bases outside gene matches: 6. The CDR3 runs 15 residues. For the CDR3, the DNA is TGTGCCAGCAGCCCTTTAGCGGGGGGAACAGATACGCAGTATTTT. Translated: CASSPLAGGTDTQYF.

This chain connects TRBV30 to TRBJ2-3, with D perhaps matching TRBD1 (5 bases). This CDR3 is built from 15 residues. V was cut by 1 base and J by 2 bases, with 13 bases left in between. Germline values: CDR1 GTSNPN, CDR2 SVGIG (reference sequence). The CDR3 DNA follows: TGTGCCTGGAGTGAGGGGTGGGCACTCACAGATACGCAGTATTTT. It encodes CAWSEGWALTDTQYF.